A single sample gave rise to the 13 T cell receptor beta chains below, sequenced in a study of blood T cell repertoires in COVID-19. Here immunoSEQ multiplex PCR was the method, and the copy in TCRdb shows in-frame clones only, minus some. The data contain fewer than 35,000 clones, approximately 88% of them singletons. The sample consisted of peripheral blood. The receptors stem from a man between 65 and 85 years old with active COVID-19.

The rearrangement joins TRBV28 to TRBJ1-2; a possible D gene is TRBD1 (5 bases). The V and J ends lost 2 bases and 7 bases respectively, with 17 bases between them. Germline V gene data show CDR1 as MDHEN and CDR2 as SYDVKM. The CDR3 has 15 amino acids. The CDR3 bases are TGTGCCAGCAGTTTAACCAAAGGAAGGGGCGGTGGCTACACCTTC. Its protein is CASSLTKGRGGGYTF.

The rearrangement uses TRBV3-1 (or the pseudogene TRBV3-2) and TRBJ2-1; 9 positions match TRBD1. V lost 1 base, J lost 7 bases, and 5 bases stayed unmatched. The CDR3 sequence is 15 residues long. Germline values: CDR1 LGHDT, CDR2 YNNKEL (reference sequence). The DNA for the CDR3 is TGTGCCAGCAGCCAAGTCGGGACAGGGATGAATGAGCAGTTCTTC. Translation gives CASSQVGTGMNEQFF.

CDR3 sequence reads: CASSPGGPYNEQFF. CDR3 bases: TGTGCCAGCAGTCCGGGGGGCCCCTACAATGAGCAGTTCTTC. V usage is TRBV6-2 or TRBV6-3 and J usage is TRBJ2-1; D perhaps matches TRBD2 (7 bases). Trimming removed 5 bases from V and 2 bases from J, with 10 bases in between. The CDR3 covers 14 residues. CDR1 is MNHEY, CDR2 SVGEGT, per germline.

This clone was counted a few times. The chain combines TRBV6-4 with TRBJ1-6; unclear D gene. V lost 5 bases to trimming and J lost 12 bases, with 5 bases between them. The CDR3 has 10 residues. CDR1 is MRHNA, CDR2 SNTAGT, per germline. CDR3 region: CASSPGPLHF. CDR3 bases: TGTGCCAGCAGTCCGGGACCCCTCCACTTT.

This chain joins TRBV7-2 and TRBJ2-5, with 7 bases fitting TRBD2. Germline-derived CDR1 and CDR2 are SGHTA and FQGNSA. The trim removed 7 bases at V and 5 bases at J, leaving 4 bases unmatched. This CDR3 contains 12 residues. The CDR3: CASTWRGETQYF. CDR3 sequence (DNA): TGTGCCAGCACCTGGCGGGGGGAGACCCAGTACTTC.

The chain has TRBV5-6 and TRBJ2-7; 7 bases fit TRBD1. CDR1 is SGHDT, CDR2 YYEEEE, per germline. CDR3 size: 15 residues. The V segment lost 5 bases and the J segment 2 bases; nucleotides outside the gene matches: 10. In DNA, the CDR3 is TGTGCCAGCAGACACCAATGGGACAGAACCTACGAGCAGTACTTC. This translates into CASRHQWDRTYEQYF.

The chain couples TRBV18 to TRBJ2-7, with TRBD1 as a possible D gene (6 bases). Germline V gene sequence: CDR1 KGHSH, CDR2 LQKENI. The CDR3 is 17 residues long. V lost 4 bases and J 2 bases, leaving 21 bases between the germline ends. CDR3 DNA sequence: TGTGCCAGCTCACAACTTTGGGGGCAGGGGCTAACCTACGAGCAGTACTTC. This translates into CASSQLWGQGLTYEQYF.

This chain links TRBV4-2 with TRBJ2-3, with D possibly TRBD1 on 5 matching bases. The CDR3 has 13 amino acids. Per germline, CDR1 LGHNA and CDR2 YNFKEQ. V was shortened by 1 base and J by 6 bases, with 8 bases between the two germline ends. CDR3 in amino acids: CASSQVSGDTQYF. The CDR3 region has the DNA TGTGCCAGCAGCCAAGTTTCAGGGGATACGCAGTATTTT.

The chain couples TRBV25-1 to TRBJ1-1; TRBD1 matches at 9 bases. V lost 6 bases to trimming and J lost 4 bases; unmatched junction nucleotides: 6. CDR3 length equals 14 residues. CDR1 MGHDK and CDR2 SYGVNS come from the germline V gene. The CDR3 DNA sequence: TGTGCCAGCAGATTGACAGGGGGGTTCACTGAAGCTTTCTTT. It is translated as CASRLTGGFTEAFF. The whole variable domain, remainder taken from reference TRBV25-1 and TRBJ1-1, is EADIYQTPRYLVIGTGKKITLECSQTMGHDKMYWYQQDPGMELHLIHYSYGVNSTEKGDLSSESTVSRIRTEHFPLTLESARPSHTSQYLCASRLTGGFTEAFFGQGTRLTVV.

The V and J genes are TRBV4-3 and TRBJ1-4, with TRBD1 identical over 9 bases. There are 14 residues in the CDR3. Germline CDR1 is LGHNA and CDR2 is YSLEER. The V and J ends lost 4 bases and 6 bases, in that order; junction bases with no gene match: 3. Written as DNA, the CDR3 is TGCGCCAGCAGCCCGCGGACAGGGGATGAAAAACTGTTTTTT. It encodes CASSPRTGDEKLFF.

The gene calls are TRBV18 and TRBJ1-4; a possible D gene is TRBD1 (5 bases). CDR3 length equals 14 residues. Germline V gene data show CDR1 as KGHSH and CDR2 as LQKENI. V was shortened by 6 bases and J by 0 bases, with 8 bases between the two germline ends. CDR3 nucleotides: TGTGCCAGCTCGCGGGACTCAACTAATGAAAAACTGTTTTTT. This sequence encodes CASSRDSTNEKLFF.

The chain's CDR3 is CASSEHGGIYGYTF. The CDR3 bases are TGTGCCAGCAGTGAACACGGGGGAATCTATGGCTACACCTTC. The V and J genes are TRBV6-1 and TRBJ1-2; D is perhaps TRBD1 (5 bases). CDR1 MNHNS and CDR2 SASEGT come from the germline V gene. Trimming left V 2 bases short and J 4 bases short, with 11 bases between. The CDR3 totals 14 residues.

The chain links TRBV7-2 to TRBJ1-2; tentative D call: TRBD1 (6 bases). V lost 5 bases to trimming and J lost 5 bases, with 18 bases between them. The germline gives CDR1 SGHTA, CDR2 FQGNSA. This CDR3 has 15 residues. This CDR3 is CASSPPGGGRYGYTF. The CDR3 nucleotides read TGTGCCAGCAGCCCCCCTGGGGGCGGAAGATATGGCTACACCTTC.